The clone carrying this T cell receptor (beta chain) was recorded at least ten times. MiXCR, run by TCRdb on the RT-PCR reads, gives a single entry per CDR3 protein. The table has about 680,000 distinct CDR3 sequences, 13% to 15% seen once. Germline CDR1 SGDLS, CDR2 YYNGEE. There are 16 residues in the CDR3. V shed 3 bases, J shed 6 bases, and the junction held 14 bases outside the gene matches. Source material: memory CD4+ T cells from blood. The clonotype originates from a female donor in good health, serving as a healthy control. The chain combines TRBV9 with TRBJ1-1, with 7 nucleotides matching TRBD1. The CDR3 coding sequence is TGTGCCAGCAGCGCTCAGACAGGGACTGAGGGCGCTGAAGCTTTCTTT. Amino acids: CASSAQTGTEGAEAFF. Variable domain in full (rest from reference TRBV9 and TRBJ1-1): DSGVTQTPKHLITATGQRVTLRCSPRSGDLSVYWYQQSLDQGLQFLIQYYNGEERAKGNILERFSAQQFPDLHSELNLSSLELGDSALYFCASSAQTGTEGAEAFFGQGTRLTVV.